What follows describes a single T cell receptor (beta chain). The sample belongs to a study of identical twins. Unique molecular identifiers were present on cDNA, and template switching added a universal primer site. TCRdb reprocessed the 5' RACE reads via MiXCR and lists one record per CDR3 protein. The sample yields under 250,000 distinct CDR3 sequences, roughly 12% seen once. Germline CDR1 is DFQATT and CDR2 is SNEGSKA (reference sequence). CDR3 length equals 13 residues. V lost 3 bases to trimming and J lost 5 bases, with 11 bases between them. These same data were also listed under a study on yellow fever vaccine responses in identical twins. From that study: Twin vaccine T cell responses reportedly seemed partly convergent, partly personalized.

The origin of this receptor is a woman aged 18-29 years in good health. What was sequenced was memory (CD45RO+) T cells sorted from blood. The chain combines TRBV20-1 with TRBJ2-1; D unresolved. The CDR3 region has the DNA TGCAGTGCTAGTCGTAGTTTCGACAATGAGCAGTTCTTC. As protein: CSASRSFDNEQFF.